The sequence of this T cell receptor (beta chain) was determined in a study of patients and donors after allogeneic stem cell transplantation. TCRdb re-derived calls from the RT-PCR reads in MiXCR, one entry per CDR3 protein. The repertoire consists of 920,000 or so distinct CDR3 sequences, with around 17% occurring once and the leading ten covering 5% to 6.5%. V lost 6 bases and J lost 0, with 20 bases in between. The V gene's germline CDR1 is DFQATT and CDR2 SNEGSKA (reference sequence). CDR3 size: 16 residues. The J gene is TRBJ1-1, the V gene TRBV20-1; tentatively, D is TRBD1 (5 bases). Sequenced material: blood, either unsorted or a sorted T cell fraction (not recorded which). The source of this sequence is a human donor who was either an allogeneic HSCT recipient or a stem cell or donor lymphocyte infusion donor (not recorded which). It is not recorded whose cells these are; they may come from a transplant donor. This chain's CDR3 is CSANRVGVAVNTEAFF. The CDR3 DNA reads as TGCAGTGCCAACCGGGTGGGGGTTGCGGTGAACACTGAAGCTTTCTTT.